The text below deals with one TCR beta chain. Its antigen remains unidentified. A much larger clone sits a single nucleotide away, making a read error possible. Thyroid surgery had not been preceded by any treatment in any patient. Germline CDR1 and CDR2: SQVTM and ANQGSEA. The CDR3 is 13 amino acids. This sample is drawn from a study of metastatic and nonmetastatic thyroid tumors. In the study overall: Malignant and benign thyroid patients had repertoires compared in peripheral blood and tumor or nodule tissue. Notes on the study in general: In both blood and tumor samples, TCR beta diversity was reported significantly higher for malignant than benign nodules.

Original processing methods: Construction of a distant-metastasis classifier for papillary thyroid cancer relied on CDR3 differences across clinicopathological groups. TCRdb re-analyzed the PCR reads using MiXCR. The V and J calls, along with clone size, are taken from TCRdb and not from the paper's own processing. The table shows around 65,000 clones, with around 14% occurring only once. The material sequenced was blood. This TCR was recovered from a male donor with papillary thyroid cancer or a benign thyroid nodule (not recorded which). Some clones in this sample may be carry-over from other donors' samples. The chain carries TRBV29-1 and TRBJ2-1; TRBD2 is a possible D gene (6 bases). This CDR3 is CSVDGRRENDQFF. The DNA of the CDR3 is TGCAGCGTTGACGGTCGGCGGGAAAATGACCAGTTCTTC.